The rows below give T cell receptor beta chains drawn from one sample of a study of technical replicates of blood from a few donors. TCRdb's copy holds only in-frame clones and misses some; the assay was immunoSEQ multiplex PCR. This sample has tens of thousands of clones, with 90% to 95% found just once. The specimen sequenced was T cells isolated from PBMCs. All receptors derive from a human donor in good health. CDR3s include the opening cysteine and the closing phenylalanine or tryptophan. Each record gives: J gene, D gene, clone size, V gene, CDR3 protein, CDR3 DNA. A D gene is named only where the DNA matches it firmly. Not every row has a clone size; where given, it reads once, few, many or a size class.

>TRBJ1-2|.|.|TRBV30
CAWTFGADYGYTF
TGTGCCTGGACGTTCGGAGCGGACTATGGCTACACCTTC
>TRBJ2-7|TRBD2|.|TRBV5-1
CASSLGSGTYEQYF
TGCGCCAGCAGCTTGGGTAGCGGGACCTACGAGCAGTACTTC
>TRBJ1-1|.|.|TRBV12-5
CASGLGQQNTEAFF
TGTGCTAGTGGTTTGGGACAGCAGAACACTGAAGCTTTCTTT
>TRBJ1-5|.|.|TRBV19
CASSISLNQPQHF
TGTGCCAGTAGTATTAGTCTCAATCAGCCCCAGCATTTT
>TRBJ2-6|.|once|TRBV5-1
CASSFSRGANVLTF
TGCGCCAGCAGCTTTTCGCGTGGGGCCAACGTCCTGACTTTC
>TRBJ1-2|TRBD1|few|TRBV4-1
CASSQGQGGANYGYTF
TGCGCCAGCAGCCAAGGACAGGGGGGAGCTAACTATGGCTACACCTTC
>TRBJ2-7|TRBD2|.|TRBV28
CASTLTGAGVPYEQYF
TGTGCCAGCACCTTAACTGGGGCGGGAGTCCCCTACGAGCAGTACTTC
>TRBJ1-5|TRBD1|.|TRBV18
CASSKEGTGNQPQHF
TGTGCCAGCTCGAAAGAAGGGACAGGTAATCAGCCCCAGCATTTT
>TRBJ2-3|TRBD1|.|TRBV30
CAWTPGRGSNADTQYF
TGTGCCTGGACCCCGGGCAGGGGGAGTAATGCAGATACGCAGTATTTT
>TRBJ2-3|.|.|TRBV11-2
CASSYYTQYF
TGTGCCAGCAGCTACTATACGCAGTATTTT
>TRBJ2-3|.|once|TRBV28
CASRRSRGTDTQYF
TGTGCCAGCAGAAGGAGTCGGGGCACAGATACGCAGTATTTT
>TRBJ2-7|.|.|TRBV19
CASSIWQGNYEQYF
TGTGCCAGTAGTATATGGCAGGGTAACTACGAGCAGTACTTC
>TRBJ1-4|TRBD1|once|TRBV9
CASSVNRGANEKLFF
TGTGCCAGCAGCGTCAACAGGGGAGCTAATGAAAAACTGTTTTTT
>TRBJ1-2|.|.|TRBV10-1
CASSDTGTGYTF
TGCGCCAGCAGTGACACAGGGACTGGCTACACCTTC
>TRBJ2-5|.|.|TRBV4-1
CASSQVLGMGLEETQYF
TGCGCCAGCAGCCAAGTATTGGGTATGGGCCTTGAGGAGACCCAGTACTTC
>TRBJ2-1|.|.|TRBV11-2
CASSWGLLDEQFF
TGTGCCAGCAGCTGGGGACTCCTCGATGAGCAGTTCTTC
>TRBJ1-1|TRBD1|.|TRBV19
CASSIWEAGGGTEAFF
TGTGCCAGTAGTATATGGGAGGCAGGGGGCGGCACTGAAGCTTTCTTT
>TRBJ2-1|TRBD2|once|TRBV25-1
CASSELVSGRRSYNEQFF
TGTGCCAGCAGTGAATTAGTTAGCGGGAGAAGGTCCTACAATGAGCAGTTCTTC
>TRBJ2-7|TRBD2|.|TRBV7-2
CASSFPGTSGPTYEQYF
TGTGCCAGCAGCTTCCCAGGGACTAGCGGGCCCACCTACGAGCAGTACTTC
>TRBJ1-5|TRBD1|once|TRBV6-5
CASSQGTGGNQPQHF
TGTGCCAGCAGCCAAGGGACAGGGGGCAATCAGCCCCAGCATTTT
>TRBJ2-7|.|.|TRBV5-6
CASSRTVYEQYF
TGTGCCAGCAGCCGGACAGTTTACGAGCAGTACTTC
>TRBJ2-7|.|.|TRBV6-5
CASSYGPPGSSYEQYF
TGTGCCAGCAGTTACGGGCCTCCGGGGAGCTCCTACGAGCAGTACTTC
>TRBJ2-7|TRBD2|.|TRBV27
CASSKSGRGPGYEQYF
TGTGCCAGCAGTAAAAGCGGGAGGGGGCCCGGCTACGAGCAGTACTTC
>TRBJ2-6|.|.|TRBV4-2
CASSQDHSGANVLTF
TGTGCCAGCAGCCAAGACCATTCTGGGGCCAACGTCCTGACTTTC
>TRBJ2-1|.|.|TRBV7-5
CARSLREGIAGFYNEQFF
TGTGCCAGAAGCTTAAGGGAGGGAATAGCGGGATTCTACAATGAGCAGTTCTTC
>TRBJ1-3|TRBD1|.|TRBV25-1
CASSEVRDRELSGNTIYF
TGTGCCAGCAGTGAGGTCCGGGACAGGGAACTCTCTGGAAACACCATATATTTT
>TRBJ2-3|TRBD2|.|TRBV28
CASSGASGGTDTQYF
TGTGCCAGCAGTGGGGCTAGCGGGGGCACAGATACGCAGTATTTT
>TRBJ2-7|.|.|TRBV6-6
CASSYWTDSSEQYF
TGTGCCAGCAGTTATTGGACAGATTCTTCCGAGCAGTACTTC
>TRBJ2-3|TRBD2|.|TRBV7-9
CASSTSGTSVRDTQYF
TGTGCCAGCAGCACCTCTGGGACTAGCGTAAGAGATACGCAGTATTTT
>TRBJ2-1|.|.|TRBV25-1
CASSLASLRHNEQFF
TGTGCCAGCAGTCTAGCGTCTCTGAGGCACAATGAGCAGTTCTTC
>TRBJ1-1|.|.|TRBV4-2
CASSQVTGGSTEAFF
TGTGCCAGCAGCCAAGTGACGGGGGGGTCCACTGAAGCTTTCTTT
>TRBJ1-1|.|.|TRBV29-1
CSPEEVGSTEAFF
TGCAGTCCCGAGGAGGTTGGGAGCACTGAAGCTTTCTTT
>TRBJ2-7|TRBD1|once|TRBV28
CASSSTGTVSYEQYF
TGTGCCAGCAGTAGCACAGGGACAGTCTCCTACGAGCAGTACTTC
>TRBJ2-2|TRBD2|.|TRBV11-2
CASSAPLAGVTGELFF
TGTGCCAGCAGCGCGCCGCTAGCGGGAGTCACCGGGGAGCTGTTTTTT
>TRBJ1-1|TRBD1|.|TRBV28
CASSPTGTENTEAFF
TGTGCCAGCAGTCCGACCGGGACAGAGAACACTGAAGCTTTCTTT
>TRBJ2-3|TRBD1|.|TRBV12-5
CASGLSGGFTDTQYF
TGTGCTAGTGGTTTGTCAGGGGGTTTCACAGATACGCAGTATTTT
>TRBJ2-1|.|.|TRBV4-1
CASSQERGGPNEQFF
TGCGCCAGCAGCCAAGAAAGGGGTGGGCCCAATGAGCAGTTCTTC
>TRBJ2-7|.|.|TRBV2
CASSEWSTRKYF
TGTGCCAGCAGTGAATGGAGTACTAGGAAATACTTC
>TRBJ2-1|.|.|TRBV10-3
CAISESIRGTYNEQFF
TGTGCCATCAGTGAGTCGATAAGGGGCACCTACAATGAGCAGTTCTTC
>TRBJ2-7|TRBD2|once|TRBV19
CASSWEGYDEQYF
TGTGCCAGTTCTTGGGAGGGGTACGACGAGCAGTACTTC
>TRBJ2-2|.|.|TRBV28
CASSLLQGLTGELFF
TGTGCCAGCAGTTTACTACAGGGCCTCACCGGGGAGCTGTTTTTT
>TRBJ1-5|.|.|TRBV19
CATSQGLSNQPQHF
TGTGCCACCAGCCAGGGGCTTAGCAATCAGCCCCAGCATTTT
>TRBJ1-1|.|.|TRBV5-6
CASSLDLARGTEAFF
TGTGCCAGCAGCTTGGATCTGGCCAGGGGAACTGAAGCTTTCTTT
>TRBJ1-1|.|.|TRBV14
CASSQTEGVTEAFF
TGTGCCAGCAGCCAAACTGAGGGCGTCACTGAAGCTTTCTTT
>TRBJ2-7|.|.|TRBV7-8
CASSATSGNYEQYF
TGTGCCAGCAGCGCGACTAGTGGGAACTACGAGCAGTACTTC
>TRBJ2-7|.|.|TRBV18
CASSPPPRYEQYF
TGTGCCAGCTCACCACCTCCTCGGTACGAGCAGTACTTC
>TRBJ1-1|.|.|TRBV29-1
CSVLLGERTEAFF
TGCAGCGTTCTCCTGGGTGAGAGGACTGAAGCTTTCTTT
>TRBJ2-5|.|once|TRBV19
CASSIAQYQETQYF
TGTGCCAGTAGTATAGCCCAGTACCAAGAGACCCAGTACTTC
>TRBJ2-7|TRBD1|.|TRBV27
CASSLGQVLSEQYF
TGTGCCAGCAGTCTCGGACAGGTCTTGAGCGAGCAGTACTTC
>TRBJ2-6|.|.|TRBV5-1
CASSLASEIRSGANVLTF
TGCGCCAGCAGCTTAGCTAGCGAGATCCGCTCTGGGGCCAACGTCCTGACTTTC
>TRBJ2-7|.|once|TRBV11-2
CASSLARNEQYF
TGTGCCAGCAGCTTAGCTAGGAACGAGCAGTACTTC
>TRBJ2-3|.|once|TRBV28
CASSLRSGTDTQYF
TGTGCCAGCAGTTTACGGTCTGGCACAGATACGCAGTATTTT
>TRBJ2-5|.|once|TRBV27
CASSSSREQETQYF
TGTGCCAGCAGTTCCTCTCGGGAGCAAGAGACCCAGTACTTC
>TRBJ1-5|TRBD1|once|TRBV10-2
CASSTRTGVQPQHF
TGCGCCAGCAGTACCAGGACAGGGGTTCAGCCCCAGCATTTT
>TRBJ2-7|TRBD1|once|TRBV5-6
CASSGTGDSSYEQYF
TGTGCCAGCAGCGGGACAGGCGACAGCTCCTACGAGCAGTACTTC
>TRBJ1-1|.|.|TRBV9
CASSSFPGMNTEAFF
TGTGCCAGCAGCTCTTTTCCGGGGATGAACACTGAAGCTTTCTTT
>TRBJ1-5|TRBD1|.|TRBV4-3
CASSQETGRSNQPQHF
TGCGCCAGCAGCCAAGAGACAGGGAGAAGCAATCAGCCCCAGCATTTT
>TRBJ2-7|.|.|TRBV11-2
CASSMAEGYEQYF
TGTGCCAGCAGCATGGCCGAGGGTTACGAGCAGTACTTC
>TRBJ2-7|.|.|TRBV15
CATSRDRTDSREQYF
TGTGCCACCAGCAGAGATCGAACGGACAGTCGGGAGCAGTACTTC
>TRBJ1-3|.|.|TRBV9
CASSPSGVDGNTIYF
TGTGCCAGCAGCCCCAGCGGGGTAGATGGAAACACCATATATTTT